Shown below are 12 T cell receptor beta chains from a single sample sequenced in a study of CD8+CD57+ T cells in acquired aplastic anemia. Genomic DNA, the template, was used for profiling of the TCR beta VDJ and CDR3. MiXCR, applied by TCRdb to the reads, yields one record per CDR3 protein. Among 250,000 to 350,000 distinct CDR3 sequences listed, around three fifths were seen once. Sequenced material: sorted CD4+, CD8+, or CD8+CD57+ T cells (not recorded which) from PBMCs. These receptors originate from a human donor with severe aplastic anemia or a healthy control (not recorded which).

V gene TRBV19 combines with J gene TRBJ2-7; the D gene is possibly TRBD2 (6 bases). CDR1 is LNHDA, CDR2 SQIVND, per germline (reference sequence). This CDR3 has 16 residues. Trimming cost V 4 bases and J 0 bases, with 16 bases left between them. The CDR3 region has the DNA TGTGCCAGTAGTACACCGAGACAGACTAGCTCCTACGAGCAGTACTTC. Its translation: CASSTPRQTSSYEQYF.

The sample holds many counts of this clonotype. The genes are TRBV20-1 and TRBJ2-5; D gene ambiguous. The V gene lost 0 bases and the J gene lost 0 bases, with 11 bases spanning the gap. CDR3 length: 15 amino acids. The germline V gene encodes CDR1 DFQATT and CDR2 SNEGSKA (reference sequence). Here the CDR3 reads CSARDSSRYQETQYF. The CDR3 DNA is TGCAGTGCTAGAGATTCCAGCAGGTACCAAGAGACCCAGTACTTC.

The genes are TRBV2 and TRBJ1-6; perhaps TRBD1 as D (6 bases). Trimming left V 6 bases short and J 9 bases short, with 21 bases between. This CDR3 has 16 amino acids. Germline-derived CDR1 and CDR2 are SNHLY and FYNNEI. The CDR3 DNA sequence: TGTGCCAGCAGCTGGATGACCGAGACAGGCACTTCACCCCTCCACTTT. Protein product: CASSWMTETGTSPLHF.

The rearrangement links TRBV7-2 to TRBJ2-1; 8 bases fit TRBD2. V shed 4 bases, J shed 6 bases, and the junction held 5 bases outside the gene matches. Per germline, CDR1 SGHTA and CDR2 FQGNSA. CDR3 length: 14 amino acids. CDR3 amino acids: CASSSGGTSNEQFF. DNA for the CDR3: TGTGCCAGCAGCTCCGGAGGGACTAGCAATGAGCAGTTCTTC.

The J gene is TRBJ2-6, the V gene TRBV5-1; D perhaps matches TRBD2 (6 bases). The CDR3 has 15 residues. Looked up from germline, CDR1 is SGHRS and CDR2 is YFSETQ. The V and J ends lost 4 bases and 0 bases respectively, with 8 bases between them. The CDR3: CASSDGSSGANVLTF. DNA of the CDR3: TGCGCCAGCAGCGACGGGAGCTCTGGGGCCAACGTCCTGACTTTC.

The chain combines TRBV15 with TRBJ2-7; the match to TRBD1 covers 8 bases. The junction had 14 bases not matched to a gene; V was cut back by 6 bases and J by 7 bases. This CDR3 is 15 amino acids long. Germline V CDR1 and CDR2: LNHNV, YYDKDF (reference sequence). The CDR3 spells CATRYRGTMDNEQYF. In DNA form, the CDR3 reads TGTGCCACCAGATACAGGGGGACAATGGACAATGAGCAGTACTTC.

The DNA for the CDR3 is TGTGCCAGCAGCTTAGGGATAGCGGGGGGGTACCAAGAGACCCAGTACTTC. As protein: CASSLGIAGGYQETQYF. The V gene is TRBV7-2, the J gene TRBJ2-5; 11 bases match TRBD2. V dropped 1 base and J dropped 0; count of bases not matched to a gene: 4. The CDR3 extends over 17 amino acids. Looked up from germline, CDR1 is SGHTA and CDR2 is FQGNSA. The variable domain in full, with the rest retrieved from reference TRBV7-2 and TRBJ2-5, is GAGVSQSPSNKVTEKGKDVELRCDPISGHTALYWYRQSLGQGLEFLIYFQGNSAPDKSGLPSDRFSAERTGGSVSTLTIQRTQQEDSAVYLCASSLGIAGGYQETQYFGPGTRLLVL.

The chain has TRBV24-1 and TRBJ1-2; D unresolved. Trimming took off 4 bases at V and 8 bases at J, with 13 bases between the two ends. CDR1 and CDR2 from the germline V gene are KGHDR and SFDVKD. The CDR3 length is 13 residues. The CDR3 DNA is TGTGCCACCAGTGAAGGAAGTCCACGCGGCTACACCTTC. Amino acid sequence: CATSEGSPRGYTF.

The chain employs TRBV7-9 and TRBJ2-7; 7 nucleotides match TRBD1. The CDR3 totals 18 residues. Germline V CDR1 and CDR2: SEHNR, FQNEAQ (reference sequence). Trimming removed 0 bases from V and 4 bases from J; junction bases left unmatched: 15. CDR3 loop: CASSLAVFTGDEGYEQYF. The CDR3 bases are TGTGCCAGCAGCTTAGCGGTCTTTACAGGGGATGAGGGGTACGAGCAGTACTTC. The full variable domain, with the rest looked up from reference TRBV7-9 and TRBJ2-7, is DTGVSQNPRHKITKRGQNVTFRCDPISEHNRLYWYRQTLGQGPEFLTYFQNEAQLEKSRLLSDRFSAERPKGSFSTLEIQRTEQGDSAMYLCASSLAVFTGDEGYEQYFGPGTRLTVT.

This chain joins TRBV5-1 and TRBJ1-2; D may be TRBD1 (5 bases). V was pared by 1 base and J by 6 bases, with 10 bases between. Germline loops: CDR1 SGHRS, CDR2 YFSETQ. This CDR3 comprises 13 residues. As DNA, the CDR3 is TGCGCCAGCAGCTTGCTCGCGGGGGATGGCTACACCTTC. Its translation: CASSLLAGDGYTF.

V is TRBV15 and J is TRBJ2-5; 10 bases fit TRBD2. V was pared by 6 bases and J by 3 bases, with 10 bases of the junction left unmatched. Germline V gene sequence: CDR1 LNHNV, CDR2 YYDKDF (reference sequence). This CDR3 spans 16 amino acids. Here the CDR3 reads CATSSGLAATEETQYF. CDR3 nucleotides: TGTGCCACCAGTTCTGGACTAGCGGCCACCGAAGAGACCCAGTACTTC.

V gene TRBV6-5 combines with J gene TRBJ2-7; the D is unclear. This CDR3 comprises 13 residues. The V and J ends lost 6 bases and 3 bases respectively, with 12 bases between them. Germline V gene lookup returns CDR1 MNHEY and CDR2 SVGAGI. The CDR3: CASSYQEGYEQYF. CDR3 nucleotides: TGTGCCAGCAGCTACCAGGAAGGCTACGAGCAGTACTTC.